This TCR beta chain emerged from a study of metastatic and nonmetastatic thyroid tumors. TCRdb recomputed clones from the PCR reads via MiXCR. Here the sample spans 20,000 to 25,000 clones, approximately 30% being singletons. Each patient came to thyroid surgery without any prior treatment (of any kind). This clone is termed large. Looked up from germline, CDR1 is MNHEY and CDR2 is SVGEGT. This CDR3 has 14 amino acids. V dropped 7 bases and J dropped 4 bases, with 14 bases sitting between them. The sequence came from a female donor with papillary thyroid cancer or a benign thyroid nodule (not recorded which). Some clones in this sample may be carry-over from other donors' samples. The sample was tumor tissue. This sequence joins TRBV6-2 or TRBV6-3 and TRBJ1-5, with D uncertain. Written as DNA, the CDR3 is TGTGCCAGCACCAAGGACGGTGCTAATCAGCCCCAGCATTTT. Translated: CASTKDGANQPQHF.